Following are 14 T cell receptor beta chains from one sample sequenced in a study of blood T cell repertoires in COVID-19. Produced via immunoSEQ multiplex PCR; TCRdb's table is partial and in-frame only. This table holds approximately 230,000 clones, roughly 84% found once. Sequenced sample: peripheral blood. The receptors come from a woman aged 40-49 years who had recovered from COVID-19.

V is TRBV11-3 and J is TRBJ2-1; TRBD2 agrees at 13 bases. The CDR3 length is 15 residues. V was pared by 5 bases and J by 8 bases, with 6 bases of the junction left unmatched. Germline V gene lookup returns CDR1 SGHNT and CDR2 YENEEA. Written as DNA, the CDR3 is TGTGCCAGCAGCCCGCGACTAGCGGGAGGCTATGAGCAGTTCTTC. Amino acids: CASSPRLAGGYEQFF.

V gene TRBV6-4 combines with J gene TRBJ1-4; 7 positions match TRBD1. The ends lost 7 bases at V and 3 bases at J; junction bases unmatched: 14. Germline lookup yields CDR1 MRHNA and CDR2 SNTAGT. The CDR3 sequence is 17 residues long. The CDR3 DNA is TGTGCCAGCAATCATCGTGGGACAGAGACCTCTAATGAAAAACTGTTTTTT. Translating it yields CASNHRGTETSNEKLFF.

The chain couples TRBV18 to TRBJ1-3, with 7 positions matching TRBD1. CDR3 length: 17 amino acids. Germline V gene data show CDR1 as KGHSH and CDR2 as LQKENI. Trimming removed 3 bases from V and 0 bases from J; junction bases left unmatched: 8. CDR3 coding DNA: TGTGCCAGCTCACCTGGACAGGACCGTTCCTCTGGAAACACCATATATTTT. Translating it yields CASSPGQDRSSGNTIYF.

This clone was seen once. The chain uses TRBV6-2 or TRBV6-3 and TRBJ2-1; D is perhaps TRBD2 (6 bases). The CDR3 sequence is 14 residues long. Per the germline V gene, CDR1 is MNHEY and CDR2 is SVGEGT. Between the trimmed V and J ends, which lost 4 bases and 8 bases, there was a span of 15 bases. In DNA, the CDR3 is TGTGCCAGCAGTTTTGTAGCGGTTGGGGATGAGCAGTTCTTC. It codes for CASSFVAVGDEQFF.

The chain carries TRBV7-6 and TRBJ1-5, with 9 nucleotides matching TRBD1. J was trimmed by 1 base and V by 5 bases; bases with no gene match: 6. Germline CDR1 reads SGHVS; CDR2 reads FNYEAQ. The CDR3 spans 16 residues. CDR3 DNA sequence: TGTGCCAGCAGCCCATTGGACAGGGGAAGCAATCAGCCCCAGCATTTT. Its protein is CASSPLDRGSNQPQHF.

V is TRBV7-2 and J is TRBJ2-1, with a possible D match to TRBD2 (6 bases). The CDR3 loop spans 15 amino acids. CDR1 is SGHTA and CDR2 is FQGNSA in the germline V gene. The V and J ends lost 1 base and 3 bases respectively, with 10 bases between them. The CDR3 DNA is TGTGCCAGCAGCTTAGTAGGAGGGAACTACAATGAGCAGTTCTTC. Translating gives CASSLVGGNYNEQFF.

This chain joins TRBV19 and TRBJ1-5; possibly TRBD1 for D (6 bases). V was trimmed by 3 bases and J by 1 base, leaving 10 bases between them. Germline V lookup: CDR1 LNHDA, CDR2 SQIVND (reference sequence). The CDR3 totals 15 residues. In nucleotides, the CDR3 is TGTGCCAGTAGTATTAACAGGGTGAGCAATCAGCCCCAGCATTTT. This translates into CASSINRVSNQPQHF.

This clone was observed a handful of times. V and J are TRBV7-9 and TRBJ2-7; a possible D gene is TRBD1 (5 bases). Germline values: CDR1 SEHNR, CDR2 FQNEAQ (reference sequence). V lost 1 base, J lost 1 base, and 5 bases lay in between. The length of the CDR3 is 13 residues. Here the CDR3 reads CASSLDRSYEQYF. The CDR3 bases are TGTGCCAGCAGCTTAGACAGGTCCTACGAGCAGTACTTC.

V gene TRBV5-4 combines with J gene TRBJ1-1; 7 bases match TRBD1. This CDR3 is built from 15 residues. J gave up 0 bases and V 4 bases, and 6 bases lay outside the gene matches. The germline V gene has CDR1 SGHNT and CDR2 YYREEE (reference sequence). CDR3 in amino acids: CASSPQQGVNTEAFF. The CDR3 DNA sequence: TGTGCCAGCAGCCCGCAGCAGGGGGTGAACACTGAAGCTTTCTTT.

This clone was counted a few times. The chain employs TRBV4-1 and TRBJ2-3; 12 nucleotides agree with TRBD2. This CDR3 region has 17 residues. Trimming took 0 bases from V and 2 from J; bases not matched to a gene: 3. Germline values: CDR1 MGHRA, CDR2 YSYEKL. DNA of the CDR3: TGCGCCAGCAGCCAAGATCGGACTAGCGGGGCCACAGATACGCAGTATTTT. This gives the protein CASSQDRTSGATDTQYF.

V and J are TRBV9 and TRBJ2-3; 9 bases are shared with TRBD2. Germline values: CDR1 SGDLS, CDR2 YYNGEE. Trimming took 4 bases from V and 2 from J; bases not matched to a gene: 5. The CDR3 is 15 amino acids. The CDR3 protein is CASSPAGGITDTQYF. CDR3 DNA: TGTGCCAGCAGCCCAGCGGGGGGAATCACAGATACGCAGTATTTT.

This chain uses TRBV28 with TRBJ2-1; 8 nucleotides match TRBD1. The germline CDR1 and CDR2 sequences are MDHEN and SYDVKM. The CDR3 sequence is 16 residues long. After removal of 4 bases from V and 4 bases from J, the junction contained 9 bases not matched to a gene. CDR3 DNA sequence: TGTGCCAGCAGTTCCCCGCCGGGACAGGTTTACAATGAGCAGTTCTTC. Encoded protein: CASSSPPGQVYNEQFF.

This chain uses TRBV4-1 with TRBJ1-5; 8 bases line up with TRBD1. The CDR3 runs 15 residues. The germline gives CDR1 MGHRA, CDR2 YSYEKL. The junction had 10 bases not matched to a gene; V was cut back by 4 bases and J by 8 bases. The CDR3 nucleotides read TGCGCCAGCAGCCCGCTCGACAGGGGCAGGGAGCCCCAGCATTTT. Its translation is CASSPLDRGREPQHF.

There are a few counts of this clone. This rearrangement joins TRBV2 to TRBJ1-5, with TRBD1 matching over 8 bases. Germline V lookup: CDR1 SNHLY, CDR2 FYNNEI. CDR3 length: 13 residues. Trimming took 7 bases from V and 4 from J; bases not matched to a gene: 3. The CDR3 DNA is TGTGCCAGCAACCGACAGGGGAATCAGCCCCAGCATTTT. Translation: CASNRQGNQPQHF. The entire variable domain, with the rest obtained from reference TRBV2 and TRBJ1-5, is as follows: EPEVTQTPSHQVTQMGQEVILRCVPISNHLYFYWYRQILGQKVEFLVSFYNNEISEKSEIFDDQFSVERPDGSNFTLKIRSTKLEDSAMYFCASNRQGNQPQHFGDGTRLSIL.